This T cell receptor beta chain was captured in a study of T cells expressing NK-cell markers. Study background: Sorted CD3+CD56-NKG2C+, CD3+CD56+NKG2C- and CD3+CD56+NKG2C+ T cells were the source of the TCR beta repertoires.

Study results and limitations: These same clonotypes (in four donors) also led the CD3+CD56-NKG2C+ fraction.

Germline CDR1 reads DFQATT; CDR2 reads SNEGSKA (reference sequence). This CDR3 is 17 amino acids long. To note about this clonotype: Its antigen is unknown.

Beta-chain TCR cDNA was generated via 5'RACE template switching with UMIs. TCRdb re-called the 5' RACE reads and shows each CDR3 protein once, DNA omitted. The record lists 350,000 to 450,000 distinct CDR3 sequences, of which the ten most abundant hold around 4.9%. The rearrangement uses TRBV20-1 and TRBJ2-3; TCRdb's D gene call, TRBD1, goes unchecked for lack of DNA. The sequenced sample was blood T cells: a sorted CD56 or NKG2C T cell subset, CD4+ or CD8+ T cells, or bulk PBMC T cells (not recorded which). The TCR originated in a man aged 18-69 years in good health. The chain's CDR3 is CRRSSKPGQRDPDTQYF.